Presented here are 26 T cell receptor beta chains from one specimen sequenced in a study of OX40 agonist ivuxolimab in advanced cancers. The repertoire was sequenced with immunoSEQ multiplex PCR; TCRdb's copy has only in-frame clones and lacks some. This table has about 9,700 clones, 60% to 80% appearing once. The sequenced sample was CD4+ or CD8+ T cells sorted from blood, obtained in a trial of the OX40 agonist ivuxolimab. The receptors shown here come from an adult with an advanced solid tumor such as melanoma, head and neck, liver or kidney cancer.

This clone was picked up a small number of times. CDR3 coding DNA: TGTGCCAGCAGTTATGTAGGGGACGAGCAGTACTTC. This sequence encodes CASSYVGDEQYF. The chain couples TRBV21-1 to TRBJ2-7; TRBD1, the table's D call, was not compared with the DNA. TRBV21-1 is given as a pseudogene. The CDR3 has 12 residues.

The rearrangement links TRBV23-1 to TRBJ1-6; perhaps TRBD1 as D (6 bases). TRBV23-1 is flagged as an ORF with uncertain function. The CDR3 contains 14 residues. V was pared by 3 bases and J by 10 bases, with 13 bases between. CDR3 region: CASSQPTGNSPLHF. DNA for the CDR3: TGCGCCAGCAGTCAGCCAACAGGGAACTCACCCCTCCACTTT.

This clone was seen only once. The rearrangement joins TRBV4-3 to TRBJ2-7, with TRBD2 matching over 10 bases. The CDR3 has 18 residues. Germline CDR1 is LGHNA and CDR2 is YSLEER. V gave up 0 bases and J gave up 4 bases; unmatched junction bases: 12. The CDR3 DNA follows: TGCGCCAGCAGCCAAGAGTGGATCGTAGCGGGGGGAGGTTACGAGCAGTACTTC. It translates to CASSQEWIVAGGGYEQYF.

This clone qualifies as medium-sized. The same CDR3 is also encoded by other DNA sequences in this sample. V gene TRBV18 combines with J gene TRBJ2-5; the D is unclear. CDR1 is KGHSH and CDR2 is LQKENI in the germline V gene. Trimming removed 2 bases at V and 2 bases at J, with 6 bases between. This CDR3 is 13 amino acids long. CDR3 sequence reads: CASSPSPQETQYF. CDR3 DNA: TGTGCCAGCTCACCAAGCCCTCAAGAGACCCAGTACTTC.

V gene TRBV6-5 combines with J gene TRBJ1-4; D unclear. V was pared by 7 bases and J by 8 bases, with 17 bases between. The CDR3 covers 14 residues. CDR1 and CDR2 (germline): MNHEY, SVGAGI. The CDR3 loop is CASTRTDPKEKLFF. Here the CDR3 DNA reads TGTGCCAGCACCAGGACGGACCCCAAGGAAAAACTGTTTTTT.

The sample holds one count of this clone. The chain combines TRBV29-1 with TRBJ2-3; 9 bases agree with TRBD1. This CDR3 contains 15 residues. V dropped 8 bases and J dropped 8; count of bases not matched to a gene: 17. Germline CDR1 and CDR2: SQVTM and ANQGSEA. The CDR3 DNA reads as TGCAGCACTCCAGGACAGGGGAACGAAGGTGGTACGCAGTATTTT. Its protein product is CSTPGQGNEGGTQYF.

This clone has just a few counts. The chain links TRBV19 to TRBJ1-1; TRBD1 agrees at 10 bases. The germline V gene encodes CDR1 LNHDA and CDR2 SQIVND (reference sequence). V lost 7 bases and J lost 0; bases outside the gene matches: 5. CDR3 length equals 15 residues. Here the CDR3 DNA reads TGTGCCAGTATGGGGACAGGGGCGATGAACACTGAAGCTTTCTTT. It translates to CASMGTGAMNTEAFF. The variable domain in full, with the rest retrieved from reference TRBV19 and TRBJ1-1, is DGGITQSPKYLFRKEGQNVTLSCEQNLNHDAMYWYRQDPGQGLRLIYYSQIVNDFQKGDIAEGYSVSREKKESFPLTVTSAQKNPTAFYLCASMGTGAMNTEAFFGQGTRLTVV.

The chain uses TRBV7-9 and TRBJ1-4; no clear D gene. The CDR3 totals 17 residues. The ends were cut back, 6 bases at V and 8 bases at J, with 25 bases in the middle. Germline V gives CDR1 SEHNR, CDR2 FQNEAQ (reference sequence). The CDR3 region has the DNA TGTGCCAGCAGACCCTTTTTAGGCGAGCTTGTAGAAGAAAAACTGTTTTTT. Translated, it gives CASRPFLGELVEEKLFF.

V and J are TRBV7-2 and TRBJ1-6; possible D gene TRBD1, 6 bases. Germline CDR1 reads SGHTA; CDR2 reads FQGNSA. CDR3 length: 14 amino acids. The V gene lost 0 bases and the J gene lost 8 bases, with 8 bases spanning the gap. CDR3 sequence: CASSLAQGYSPLHF. CDR3 DNA: TGTGCCAGCAGCTTAGCACAGGGTTATTCACCCCTCCACTTT.

The rearrangement uses TRBV6-5 and TRBJ2-7; D ambiguous. The CDR3 runs 11 residues. Germline V gene sequence: CDR1 MNHEY, CDR2 SVGAGI. Trimming shortened V by 5 bases and J by 5 bases, and 7 bases separated the two germline ends. CDR3: CASSHINEQYF. The CDR3 DNA reads as TGTGCCAGCAGTCACATAAACGAGCAGTACTTC.

The chain combines TRBV6-1 with TRBJ1-4; tentatively, D is TRBD1 (5 bases). The CDR3 is 15 residues long. The V and J ends lost 2 bases and 8 bases respectively, with 15 bases between them. Germline V CDR1 and CDR2: MNHNS, SASEGT. The CDR3 reads CASSEWGGEGEKLFF. Written as DNA, the CDR3 is TGTGCCAGCAGTGAATGGGGGGGGGAGGGCGAAAAACTGTTTTTT.

The CDR3 DNA reads as TGCGCCAGCAGTCAGACGGTCCATCAGCCCCAGCATTTT. It yields the protein CASSQTVHQPQHF. The chain employs TRBV4-3 and TRBJ1-5; no firm D call. Trimming took off 6 bases at V and 5 bases at J, with 11 bases between the two ends. Per the germline V gene, CDR1 is LGHNA and CDR2 is YSLEER. The length of the CDR3 is 13 residues.

J is TRBJ2-3 and V is TRBV4-1; D remains unclear. CDR3 length: 13 amino acids. The germline V gene encodes CDR1 MGHRA and CDR2 YSYEKL. Trimming removed 4 bases from V and 3 bases from J, with 8 bases in between. CDR3 amino acids: CASSLRQTDTQYF. DNA of the CDR3: TGCGCCAGCAGCCTACGACAAACAGATACGCAGTATTTT.

The J gene is TRBJ2-1, the V gene TRBV2, with a weak D call TRBD2 (6 bases). Trimming took 4 bases from V and 4 from J, leaving 11 bases between them. The CDR3 is 14 residues long. Looked up from germline, CDR1 is SNHLY and CDR2 is FYNNEI. The CDR3 region is CASSVGGDYNEQFF. CDR3 in DNA: TGTGCCAGCAGTGTGGGCGGGGATTACAATGAGCAGTTCTTC.

V is TRBV6-5 and J is TRBJ1-1, with TRBD1 as a possible D gene (6 bases). The V and J ends lost 3 bases and 6 bases respectively, with 8 bases between them. The CDR3 contains 12 residues. Germline assignment: CDR1 MNHEY and CDR2 SVGAGI. The CDR3 DNA is TGTGCCAGCAGTTATCCAGGGGCTGAAGCTTTCTTT. Translated, it gives CASSYPGAEAFF.

The chain recombines TRBV28 with TRBJ2-3, with 8 nucleotides matching TRBD2. In germline, CDR1 is MDHEN, CDR2 SYDVKM. The CDR3 runs 14 residues. With 6 bases clipped from V and 6 bases from J, the junction kept 8 bases outside the gene matches. The CDR3 spells CASRLGLGLDTQYF. The CDR3 DNA reads TGTGCCAGCAGACTGGGACTAGGTTTGGATACGCAGTATTTT.

V usage is TRBV4-3 and J usage is TRBJ2-3; 10 bases are shared with TRBD2. CDR1 LGHNA and CDR2 YSLEER come from the germline V gene. The length of the CDR3 is 17 residues. J was trimmed by 0 bases and V by 2 bases; bases with no gene match: 5. CDR3 residues: CASSQSLAGASTDTQYF. CDR3 nucleotides: TGCGCCAGCAGCCAATCCCTAGCGGGGGCTAGCACAGATACGCAGTATTTT.

The rearrangement joins TRBV28 to TRBJ2-7; 10 nucleotides match TRBD2. The CDR3 is 14 amino acids. With 6 bases clipped from V and 4 bases from J, the junction kept 6 bases outside the gene matches. Germline V gives CDR1 MDHEN, CDR2 SYDVKM. CDR3 bases: TGTGCCAGCAGCCGTAGCGGGGGGCCTTACGAGCAGTACTTC. Protein sequence: CASSRSGGPYEQYF. Based on the CDR3 plus reference TRBV28 and TRBJ2-7, the full variable domain is DVKVTQSSRYLVKRTGEKVFLECVQDMDHENMFWYRQDPGLGLRLIYFSYDVKMKEKGDIPEGYSVSREKKERFSLILESASTNQTSMYLCASSRSGGPYEQYFGPGTRLTVT.

The rearrangement joins TRBV19 to TRBJ2-2, with D unclear. CDR3 length equals 18 residues. From germline, CDR1 is LNHDA and CDR2 SQIVND (reference sequence). V was pared by 5 bases and J by 4 bases, with 23 bases between. DNA of the CDR3: TGTGCCAGTAGTTCTCGTAGACCCTCAGGTTCGGGCACCGGGGAGCTGTTTTTT. Amino acids: CASSSRRPSGSGTGELFF.

The chain has TRBV14 and TRBJ1-3, with D maybe TRBD1 (5 bases). Germline V gene data show CDR1 as SGHDN and CDR2 as FVKESK. V was cut by 5 bases and J by 1 base, with 9 bases left in between. The CDR3 contains 14 residues. CDR3: CASSWGISGNTIYF. CDR3 DNA sequence: TGTGCCAGCAGCTGGGGGATATCTGGAAACACCATATATTTT.

The chain is built from TRBV7-2 and TRBJ1-5; D may be TRBD1 (5 bases). Germline V CDR1 and CDR2: SGHTA, FQGNSA. CDR3 length equals 15 residues. V lost 6 bases to trimming and J lost 0 bases, with 12 bases between them. CDR3 residues: CASSWDSGSNQPQHF. As DNA, the CDR3 is TGTGCCAGCAGTTGGGACTCCGGTAGCAATCAGCCCCAGCATTTT. The entire variable domain, with the rest obtained from reference TRBV7-2 and TRBJ1-5, is as follows: GAGVSQSPSNKVTEKGKDVELRCDPISGHTALYWYRQSLGQGLEFLIYFQGNSAPDKSGLPSDRFSAERTGGSVSTLTIQRTQQEDSAVYLCASSWDSGSNQPQHFGDGTRLSIL.

The CDR3 region is CASSEAKAPGNIQYF. The CDR3 DNA sequence: TGTGCCAGCAGTGAAGCGAAAGCCCCCGGGAACATTCAGTACTTC. The rearrangement joins TRBV2 to TRBJ2-4; D is ambiguous. V lost 0 bases, J lost 7 bases, and 13 bases lay in between. The CDR3 is made up of 15 amino acids. From germline, CDR1 is SNHLY and CDR2 FYNNEI.

The rearrangement links TRBV7-6 to TRBJ2-1; D uncertain. Trimming took off 5 bases at V and 6 bases at J, with 20 bases between the two ends. Germline CDR1 is SGHVS and CDR2 is FNYEAQ. The CDR3 length is 16 residues. The CDR3 loop reads CASSARTRVIVNEQFF. CDR3 nucleotides: TGTGCCAGCAGCGCCCGGACCCGTGTGATAGTCAATGAGCAGTTCTTC.

This clone was seen only a few times. The V and J genes are TRBV19 and TRBJ1-6; D might be TRBD1 (6 bases). CDR1 is LNHDA and CDR2 is SQIVND in the germline V gene (reference sequence). V shed 7 bases and J shed 10 bases, with 11 bases lying between them. There are 12 residues in the CDR3. The CDR3 coding sequence is TGTGCCAGTACCAGGGGACGGTCACCCCTCCACTTT. This sequence encodes CASTRGRSPLHF.

This CDR3 reads CASSLAGGSYEQYF. CDR3 nucleotides: TGTGCCAGCAGCTTGGCAGGGGGCTCCTACGAGCAGTACTTC. The genes are TRBV7-3 and TRBJ2-7; 7 bases match TRBD1. This CDR3 spans 14 amino acids. Germline loops: CDR1 SGHTA, CDR2 FQGTGA. V was pared by 3 bases and J by 0 bases, with 2 bases of the junction left unmatched.

In DNA, the CDR3 is TGTGCCAGCAGCCCGCTTGACGGCCTAACTAGCTCCTACGAGCAGTACTTC. Amino acids: CASSPLDGLTSSYEQYF. V usage is TRBV7-9 and J usage is TRBJ2-7, with a possible D match to TRBD2 (5 bases). CDR1 is SEHNR and CDR2 is FQNEAQ in the germline V gene (reference sequence). The V and J ends lost 5 bases and 0 bases respectively, with 20 bases between them. The CDR3 totals 17 residues.